The 26 T cell receptor beta chains reported below all come from one sample, sequenced in a study of PD-1 blockade in classical Hodgkin lymphoma (dated by TCRdb to about 2020). The time point label, read with the paper, signifies: cycle 1 day 1 (C1D1), immediately before nivolumab initiation. All trial patients had relapsed after autologous stem cell transplantation, with cohorts A, B and C differing in prior brentuximab vedotin exposure. Library generation was performed with the immunoSEQ multiplex PCR assay. In its TCRdb copy, this immuneACCESS table keeps in-frame sequences only and misses some clones. Where compared with another copy, unresolved V genes explain less than half of these, and the others have no known cause. The sample table lists some 100,000 clones, just under 95% of them with a count of one. The top ten hold less than 3.5% of the sample. This specimen consisted of peripheral blood mononuclear cells (PBMCs), obtained at baseline. The source is a human donor with classical Hodgkin lymphoma.

This chain uses TRBV9 with TRBJ2-7, with TRBD1 matching 10 bases. The CDR3 spans 16 residues. After removal of 3 bases from V and 5 bases from J, the junction contained 11 bases not matched to a gene. CDR1 and CDR2 (germline): SGDLS, YYNGEE. In nucleotides, the CDR3 is TGTGCCAGCAGCGCAGCTTCGGGACAGGGGTTCCACGAGCAGTACTTC. Amino acid sequence: CASSAASGQGFHEQYF.

In this sample, this clone turned up once. The CDR3 nucleotides read TGTGCCAGCAGGCAACTAATGGGATCGTACCAAGAGACCCAGTACTTC. Amino acids: CASRQLMGSYQETQYF. This chain connects TRBV11-2 to TRBJ2-5; D gene unclear. Trimming removed 6 bases from V and 0 bases from J, with 17 bases in between. CDR1 is SGHAT and CDR2 is FQNNGV in the germline V gene. This CDR3 region has 16 residues.

J is TRBJ2-7 and V is TRBV6-6; weak D call: TRBD1 (6 bases). Trimming took 4 bases from V and 6 from J, leaving 22 bases between them. Per the germline V gene, CDR1 is MNHNY and CDR2 is SVGAGI (reference sequence). The CDR3 totals 16 residues. Written as DNA, the CDR3 is TGTGCCAGCAGTTTCCAGGGGCAGGGGAACTGGGCCGAGCAGTACTTC. Protein sequence: CASSFQGQGNWAEQYF.

The chain recombines TRBV4-2 with TRBJ2-1; TRBD2 agrees at 10 bases. CDR1 and CDR2 (germline): LGHNA, YNFKEQ. V shed 1 base, J shed 4 bases, and the junction held 10 bases outside the gene matches. The length of the CDR3 is 18 residues. DNA of the CDR3: TGTGCCAGCAGCCAAGGAGATTTAGCGGGAGGTTCTTACAATGAGCAGTTCTTC. This encodes CASSQGDLAGGSYNEQFF.

The rearrangement joins TRBV11-2 to TRBJ2-1; 10 bases fit TRBD2. With V trimmed by 5 bases and J by 8 bases, 12 bases remained unmatched. The germline gives CDR1 SGHAT, CDR2 FQNNGV. The CDR3 covers 16 residues. CDR3 DNA: TGTGCCAGCAGCGACCCTGGAGCGGGAGGGCAGGATGAGCAGTTCTTC. Its protein product is CASSDPGAGGQDEQFF.

The V and J genes are TRBV11-2 and TRBJ2-7; the match to TRBD1 covers 9 bases. The ends lost 5 bases at V and 0 bases at J; junction bases unmatched: 5. This CDR3 region has 15 residues. Germline CDR1 is SGHAT and CDR2 is FQNNGV. CDR3 residues: CASSRDRGDSYEQYF. DNA of the CDR3: TGTGCCAGCAGCCGCGACAGGGGGGACTCCTACGAGCAGTACTTC.

V usage is TRBV30 and J usage is TRBJ2-5, with 13 bases lining up with TRBD2. After removal of 4 bases from V and 7 bases from J, the junction contained 6 bases not matched to a gene. The germline V gene encodes CDR1 GTSNPN and CDR2 SVGIG (reference sequence). This CDR3 spans 14 amino acids. CDR3: CAWIRTSGSLTQYF. CDR3 coding DNA: TGTGCCTGGATAAGGACTAGCGGGAGTCTGACCCAGTACTTC.

The chain uses TRBV6-5 and TRBJ2-1, with TRBD2 matching 11 bases. Germline V gene sequence: CDR1 MNHEY, CDR2 SVGAGI. This CDR3 region has 15 residues. With V trimmed by 5 bases and J by 4 bases, 4 bases remained unmatched. CDR3 nucleotide sequence: TGTGCCAGCAGTCGGGCTAGCGGGGGGTACAATGAGCAGTTCTTC. Its protein is CASSRASGGYNEQFF.

CDR3 DNA sequence: TGTGCCTGGAGCGAACCGGGACAGGGAGGTCAGCCCCAGCATTTT. This gives the protein CAWSEPGQGGQPQHF. V is TRBV30 and J is TRBJ1-5; TRBD1 matches at 9 bases. Losses at the gene ends were 3 bases for V and 6 bases for J; bases not matched to a gene: 9. CDR1 is GTSNPN, CDR2 SVGIG, per germline (reference sequence). The CDR3 sequence is 15 residues long.

This chain uses TRBV7-2 with TRBJ2-3; 12 bases agree with TRBD2. V dropped 5 bases and J dropped 4; count of bases not matched to a gene: 4. Germline CDR1 and CDR2: SGHTA and FQGNSA. CDR3 length: 15 residues. CDR3 sequence reads: CASSRTSGISDTQYF. The CDR3 DNA reads TGTGCCAGCAGCCGGACTAGCGGGATTTCAGATACGCAGTATTTT.

V usage is TRBV11-2 and J usage is TRBJ2-7; 9 bases are shared with TRBD1. Germline CDR1 SGHAT, CDR2 FQNNGV. The CDR3 is 14 amino acids. Germline trimming cut 3 bases from V and 2 bases from J; bases unmatched to any gene: 2. DNA of the CDR3: TGTGCCAGCAGCTTTACAGGGGGCGCCTACGAGCAGTACTTC. Its translation is CASSFTGGAYEQYF.

The rearrangement joins TRBV27 to TRBJ2-7, with TRBD1 as a possible D gene (5 bases). The CDR3 is 13 residues long. Looked up from germline, CDR1 is MNHEY and CDR2 is SMNVEV (reference sequence). With 6 bases removed from V and 3 bases from J, the gap between germline ends came to 12 bases. CDR3 DNA sequence: TGTGCCAGCAGCCATCAGGGTATCTACGAGCAGTACTTC. This sequence encodes CASSHQGIYEQYF.

The V gene is TRBV2, the J gene TRBJ2-2, with 8 bases lining up with TRBD2. Germline V gene sequence: CDR1 SNHLY, CDR2 FYNNEI. The CDR3 consists of 14 residues. The V and J ends lost 5 bases and 3 bases, in that order; junction bases with no gene match: 2. DNA of the CDR3: TGTGCCAGCAGTCGACTAGCGTACACCGGGGAGCTGTTTTTT. Amino acid sequence: CASSRLAYTGELFF.

The gene calls are TRBV29-1 and TRBJ2-3; 9 nucleotides match TRBD2. The CDR3 sequence is 16 residues long. V dropped 1 base and J dropped 4; count of bases not matched to a gene: 9. The germline V gene encodes CDR1 SQVTM and CDR2 ANQGSEA. The CDR3 here is CSVEGVVAGGPDTQYF. Written as DNA, the CDR3 is TGCAGCGTTGAAGGGGTGGTGGCGGGAGGGCCAGATACGCAGTATTTT.

This rearrangement joins TRBV6-5 to TRBJ2-2, with D possibly matching TRBD1 (6 bases). Germline V gives CDR1 MNHEY, CDR2 SVGAGI. Between the trimmed V and J ends, which lost 2 bases and 7 bases, there was a span of 8 bases. The CDR3 contains 13 residues. CDR3 in DNA: TGTGCCAGCAGTTACCACAGGGTCGGGGAGCTGTTTTTT. It codes for CASSYHRVGELFF.

The CDR3 spells CASSLDREQYF. Here the CDR3 DNA reads TGTGCCAGCAGCCTGGACAGGGAGCAGTACTTC. This chain uses TRBV5-6 with TRBJ2-7; 7 bases are shared with TRBD1. J was trimmed by 7 bases and V by 4 bases; bases with no gene match: 2. From germline, CDR1 is SGHDT and CDR2 YYEEEE. There are 11 residues in the CDR3.

The chain employs TRBV6-5 and TRBJ1-5; 7 nucleotides align to TRBD1. This CDR3 is 14 amino acids long. Germline V gene sequence: CDR1 MNHEY, CDR2 SVGAGI. V shed 2 bases and J 6 bases; nucleotides not matched to a gene: 4. The CDR3 loop reads CASSYKGAGQPQHF. The DNA for the CDR3 is TGTGCCAGCAGTTACAAGGGGGCAGGTCAGCCCCAGCATTTT.

The V and J genes are TRBV27 and TRBJ2-1, with a weak D call TRBD2 (6 bases). This CDR3 is 14 amino acids long. Trimming took 6 bases from V and 4 from J, leaving 13 bases between them. CDR1 is MNHEY, CDR2 SMNVEV, per germline (reference sequence). CDR3 amino acids: CASSSPGAYNEQFF. CDR3 sequence (DNA): TGTGCCAGCAGCTCCCCGGGAGCATACAATGAGCAGTTCTTC.

This clone was seen a single time. The CDR3 nucleotides read TGTGCCAGTAGTATAGTCGCAGGGGGCGTTCTATACTATGGCTACACCTTC. It is translated as CASSIVAGGVLYYGYTF. The V and J genes are TRBV19 and TRBJ1-2; 8 bases fit TRBD1. J was trimmed by 3 bases and V by 1 base; bases with no gene match: 10. Germline CDR1 reads LNHDA; CDR2 reads SQIVND (reference sequence). This CDR3 contains 17 residues. Drawing the rest from reference TRBV19 and TRBJ1-2, the complete variable domain is DGGITQSPKYLFRKEGQNVTLSCEQNLNHDAMYWYRQDPGQGLRLIYYSQIVNDFQKGDIAEGYSVSREKKESFPLTVTSAQKNPTAFYLCASSIVAGGVLYYGYTFGSGTRLTVV.

The chain carries TRBV28 and TRBJ2-7, with D hard to call. The CDR3 spans 17 residues. Germline V gene data show CDR1 as MDHEN and CDR2 as SYDVKM. The V end was cut by 1 base, the J end by 0 bases, with 16 bases between. The CDR3 nucleotides read TGTGCCAGCAGTTTATTCCCGCCGGAGACAAGCTCCTACGAGCAGTACTTC. This sequence encodes CASSLFPPETSSYEQYF. Full variable domain (rest looked up from reference TRBV28 and TRBJ2-7): DVKVTQSSRYLVKRTGEKVFLECVQDMDHENMFWYRQDPGLGLRLIYFSYDVKMKEKGDIPEGYSVSREKKERFSLILESASTNQTSMYLCASSLFPPETSSYEQYFGPGTRLTVT.

The CDR3 region is CASSLRSTVDGTEAFF. DNA of the CDR3: TGTGCCAGCAGCTTAAGGTCGACTGTGGATGGCACTGAAGCTTTCTTT. The chain has TRBV7-2 and TRBJ1-1; the D is unclear. Trimming removed 2 bases from V and 4 bases from J, with 17 bases in between. Germline CDR1 and CDR2: SGHTA and FQGNSA. The CDR3 consists of 16 residues.

This chain uses TRBV6-4 with TRBJ2-1; 7 bases are a match to TRBD1. The length of the CDR3 is 16 residues. Trimming cost V 2 bases and J 2 bases; bases outside gene matches: 6. In germline, CDR1 is MRHNA, CDR2 SNTAGT. CDR3 residues: CASSDRGRDPYNEQFF. CDR3 nucleotide sequence: TGTGCCAGCAGTGACAGGGGGCGCGACCCCTACAATGAGCAGTTCTTC.

This chain joins TRBV7-9 and TRBJ1-1, with D perhaps matching TRBD1 (6 bases). The germline gives CDR1 SEHNR, CDR2 FQNEAQ (reference sequence). V was cut by 3 bases and J by 0 bases, with 11 bases left in between. The CDR3 is made up of 15 amino acids. In DNA, the CDR3 is TGTGCCAGCAGCTTTGATGGACAGATGAACACTGAAGCTTTCTTT. It specifies CASSFDGQMNTEAFF.

The gene calls are TRBV30 and TRBJ2-7, with D unresolved. This CDR3 has 14 residues. Between the trimmed V and J ends, which lost 4 bases and 1 base, there was a span of 14 bases. CDR1 is GTSNPN, CDR2 SVGIG, per germline (reference sequence). The CDR3 region is CAWNLWADSYEQYF. The CDR3, as DNA: TGTGCCTGGAACCTATGGGCGGATTCCTACGAGCAGTACTTC.

V is TRBV7-9 and J is TRBJ2-4, with 10 bases lining up with TRBD1. The CDR3 is 16 residues long. Germline V gene sequence: CDR1 SEHNR, CDR2 FQNEAQ (reference sequence). Losses at the gene ends were 1 base for V and 7 bases for J; bases not matched to a gene: 7. The CDR3 nucleotides read TGTGCCAGCAGCTTAGAAGGGACAGGGGTCGGGAACATTCAGTACTTC. Its protein is CASSLEGTGVGNIQYF.

The chain joins TRBV28 to TRBJ2-7, with 9 positions matching TRBD1. Unmatched junction bases numbered 4, after V lost 8 bases and J lost 2 bases. The CDR3 has 13 amino acids. The germline gives CDR1 MDHEN, CDR2 SYDVKM. CDR3 residues: CASGGQGPYEQYF. In nucleotides, the CDR3 is TGTGCCAGCGGAGGACAGGGGCCCTACGAGCAGTACTTC.